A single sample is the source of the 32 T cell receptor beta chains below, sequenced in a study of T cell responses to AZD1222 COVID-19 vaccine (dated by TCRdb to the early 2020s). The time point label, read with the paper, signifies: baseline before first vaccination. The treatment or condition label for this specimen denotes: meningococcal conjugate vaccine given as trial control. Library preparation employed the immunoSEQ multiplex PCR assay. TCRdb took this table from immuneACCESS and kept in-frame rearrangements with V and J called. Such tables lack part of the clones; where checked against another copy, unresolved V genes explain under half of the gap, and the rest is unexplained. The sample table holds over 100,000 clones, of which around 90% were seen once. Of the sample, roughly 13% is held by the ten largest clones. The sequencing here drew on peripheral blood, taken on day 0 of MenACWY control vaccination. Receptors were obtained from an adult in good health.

The CDR3 DNA reads as TGCGCCAGCAGCCAAGATAGAAGCAGGGGAGGGAATAATGAAAAACTGTTTTTT. Translated, it gives CASSQDRSRGGNNEKLFF. The chain combines TRBV4-1 with TRBJ1-4; a weak D match, TRBD1 (6 bases). Per the germline V gene, CDR1 is MGHRA and CDR2 is YSYEKL. The CDR3 sequence is 18 residues long. The V and J ends lost 0 bases and 4 bases respectively, with 18 bases between them.

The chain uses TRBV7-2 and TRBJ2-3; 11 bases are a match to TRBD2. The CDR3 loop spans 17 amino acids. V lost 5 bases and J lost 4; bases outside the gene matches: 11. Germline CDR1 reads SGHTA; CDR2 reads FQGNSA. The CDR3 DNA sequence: TGTGCCAGCAGCCCCCATAGCGGGGGGGCCGGGGCAGATACGCAGTATTTT. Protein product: CASSPHSGGAGADTQYF.

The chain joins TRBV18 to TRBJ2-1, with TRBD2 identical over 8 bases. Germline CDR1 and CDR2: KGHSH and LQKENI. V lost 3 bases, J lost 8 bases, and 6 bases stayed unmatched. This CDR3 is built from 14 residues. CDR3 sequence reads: CASSPQRENDEQFF. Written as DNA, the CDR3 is TGTGCCAGCTCACCGCAGCGGGAGAACGATGAGCAGTTCTTC.

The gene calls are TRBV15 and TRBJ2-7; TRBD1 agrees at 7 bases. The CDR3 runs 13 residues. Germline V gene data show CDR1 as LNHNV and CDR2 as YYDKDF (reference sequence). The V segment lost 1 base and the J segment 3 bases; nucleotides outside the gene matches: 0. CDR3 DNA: TGTGCCACCAGCAGAGGGGACAGCTACGAGCAGTACTTC. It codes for CATSRGDSYEQYF.

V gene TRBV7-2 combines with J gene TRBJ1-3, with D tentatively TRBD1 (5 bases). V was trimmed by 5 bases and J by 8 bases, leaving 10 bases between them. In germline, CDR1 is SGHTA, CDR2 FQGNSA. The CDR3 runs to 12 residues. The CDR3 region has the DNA TGTGCCAGCAGCCAGGGCCAGGACACCATATATTTT. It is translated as CASSQGQDTIYF. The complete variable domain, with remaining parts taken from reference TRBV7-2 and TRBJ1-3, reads GAGVSQSPSNKVTEKGKDVELRCDPISGHTALYWYRQSLGQGLEFLIYFQGNSAPDKSGLPSDRFSAERTGGSVSTLTIQRTQQEDSAVYLCASSQGQDTIYFGEGSWLTVV.

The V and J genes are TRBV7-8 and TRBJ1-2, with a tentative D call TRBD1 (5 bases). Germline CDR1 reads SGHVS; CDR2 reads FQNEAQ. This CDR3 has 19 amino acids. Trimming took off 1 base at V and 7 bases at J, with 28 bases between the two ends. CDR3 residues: CASSLVPPGGIREFGGYTF. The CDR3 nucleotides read TGTGCCAGCAGCTTAGTTCCCCCGGGGGGGATAAGGGAATTTGGTGGCTACACCTTC.

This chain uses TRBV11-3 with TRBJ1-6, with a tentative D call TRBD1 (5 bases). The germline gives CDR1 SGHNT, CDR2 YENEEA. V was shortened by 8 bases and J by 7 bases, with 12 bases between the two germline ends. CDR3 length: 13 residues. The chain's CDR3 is CASGRDVNSPLHF. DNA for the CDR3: TGTGCCAGCGGCAGGGACGTAAATTCACCCCTCCACTTT.

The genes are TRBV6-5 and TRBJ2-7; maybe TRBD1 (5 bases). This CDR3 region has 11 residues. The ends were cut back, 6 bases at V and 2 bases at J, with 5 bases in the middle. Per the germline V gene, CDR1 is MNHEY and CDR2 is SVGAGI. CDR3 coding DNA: TGTGCCAGCAGGACAGCCTACGAGCAGTACTTC. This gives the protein CASRTAYEQYF.

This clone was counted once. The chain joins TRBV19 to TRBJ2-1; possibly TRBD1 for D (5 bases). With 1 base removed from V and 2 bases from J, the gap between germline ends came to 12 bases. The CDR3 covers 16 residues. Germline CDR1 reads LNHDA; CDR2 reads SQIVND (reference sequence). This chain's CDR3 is CASSIGTGKTYNEQFF. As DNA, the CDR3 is TGTGCCAGTAGTATAGGAACAGGAAAGACCTACAATGAGCAGTTCTTC.

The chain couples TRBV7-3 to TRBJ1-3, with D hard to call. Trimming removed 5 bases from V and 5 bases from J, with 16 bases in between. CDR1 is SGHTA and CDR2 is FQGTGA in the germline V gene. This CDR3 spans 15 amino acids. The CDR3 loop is CASSPSTRSRNTIYF. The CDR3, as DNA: TGTGCCAGCAGCCCGTCGACCCGGAGCCGAAACACCATATATTTT. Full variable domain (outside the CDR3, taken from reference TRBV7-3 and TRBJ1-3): GAGVSQTPSNKVTEKGKYVELRCDPISGHTALYWYRQSLGQGPEFLIYFQGTGAADDSGLPNDRFFAVRPEGSVSTLKIQRTERGDSAVYLCASSPSTRSRNTIYFGEGSWLTVV.

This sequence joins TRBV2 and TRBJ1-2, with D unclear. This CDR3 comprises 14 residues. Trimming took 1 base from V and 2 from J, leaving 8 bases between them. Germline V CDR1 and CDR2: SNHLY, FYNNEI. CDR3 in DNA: TGTGCCAGCAGTGAAGACCCGCGCAACTATGGCTACACCTTC. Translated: CASSEDPRNYGYTF.

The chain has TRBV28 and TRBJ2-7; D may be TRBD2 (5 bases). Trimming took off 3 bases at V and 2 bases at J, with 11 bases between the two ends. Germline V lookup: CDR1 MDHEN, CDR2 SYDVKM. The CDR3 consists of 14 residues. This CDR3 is CASSFGDYAYEQYF. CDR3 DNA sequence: TGTGCCAGCAGTTTTGGCGACTACGCCTACGAGCAGTACTTC.

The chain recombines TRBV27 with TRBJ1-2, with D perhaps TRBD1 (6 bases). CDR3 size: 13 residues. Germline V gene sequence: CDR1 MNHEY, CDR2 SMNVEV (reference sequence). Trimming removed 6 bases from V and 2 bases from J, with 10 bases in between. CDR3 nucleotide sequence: TGTGCCAGCAGCACTCAGGGGAACTATGGCTACACCTTC. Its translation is CASSTQGNYGYTF.

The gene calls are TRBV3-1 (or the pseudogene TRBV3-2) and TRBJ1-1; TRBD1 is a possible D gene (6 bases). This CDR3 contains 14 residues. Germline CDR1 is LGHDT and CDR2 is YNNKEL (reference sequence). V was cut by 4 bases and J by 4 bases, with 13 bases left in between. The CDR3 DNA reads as TGTGCCAGCAGCCCCGAAGGAGGGGGCACTGAAGCTTTCTTT. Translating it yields CASSPEGGGTEAFF.

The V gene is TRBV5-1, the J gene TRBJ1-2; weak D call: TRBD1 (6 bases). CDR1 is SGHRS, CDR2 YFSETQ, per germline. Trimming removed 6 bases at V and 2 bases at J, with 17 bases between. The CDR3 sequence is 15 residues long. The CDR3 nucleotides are TGCGCCAGCACCCCCGACCCAGGGGTCAACTATGGCTACACCTTC. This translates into CASTPDPGVNYGYTF. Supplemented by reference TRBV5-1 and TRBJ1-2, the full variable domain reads KAGVTQTPRYLIKTRGQQVTLSCSPISGHRSVSWYQQTPGQGLQFLFEYFSETQRNKGNFPGRFSGRQFSNSRSEMNVSTLELGDSALYLCASTPDPGVNYGYTFGSGTRLTVV.

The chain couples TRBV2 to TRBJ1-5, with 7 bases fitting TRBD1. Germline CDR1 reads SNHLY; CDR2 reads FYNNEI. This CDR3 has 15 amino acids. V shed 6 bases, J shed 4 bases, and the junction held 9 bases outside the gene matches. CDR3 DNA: TGTGCCAGCAGATCACAGGGGTTTGGTAATCAGCCCCAGCATTTT. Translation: CASRSQGFGNQPQHF.

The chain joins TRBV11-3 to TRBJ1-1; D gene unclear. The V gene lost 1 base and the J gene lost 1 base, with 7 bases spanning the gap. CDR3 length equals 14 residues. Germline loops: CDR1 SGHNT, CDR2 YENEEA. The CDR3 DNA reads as TGTGCCAGCAGCTTAGGACAATGGAACACTGAAGCTTTCTTT. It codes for CASSLGQWNTEAFF. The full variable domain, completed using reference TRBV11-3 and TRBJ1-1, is EAGVVQSPRYKIIEKKQPVAFWCNPISGHNTLYWYLQNLGQGPELLIRYENEEAVDDSQLPKDRFSAERLKGVDSTLKIQPAELGDSAVYLCASSLGQWNTEAFFGQGTRLTVV.

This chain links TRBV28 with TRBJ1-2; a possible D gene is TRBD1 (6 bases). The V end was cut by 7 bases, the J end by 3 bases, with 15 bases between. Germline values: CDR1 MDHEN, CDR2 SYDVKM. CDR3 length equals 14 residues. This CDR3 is CASKGGSADYGYTF. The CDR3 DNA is TGTGCCAGCAAAGGGGGGAGTGCGGACTATGGCTACACCTTC.

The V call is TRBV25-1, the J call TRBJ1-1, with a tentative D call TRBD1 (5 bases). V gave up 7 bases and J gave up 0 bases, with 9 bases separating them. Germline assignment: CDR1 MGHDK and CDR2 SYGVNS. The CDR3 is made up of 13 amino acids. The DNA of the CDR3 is TGTGCCAGCACGACAGATATGAACACTGAAGCTTTCTTT. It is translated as CASTTDMNTEAFF.

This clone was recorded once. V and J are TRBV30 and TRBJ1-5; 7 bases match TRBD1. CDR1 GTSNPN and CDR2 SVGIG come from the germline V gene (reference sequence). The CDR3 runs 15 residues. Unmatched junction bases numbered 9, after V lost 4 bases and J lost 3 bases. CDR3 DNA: TGTGCCTGGACCGCGGGCGGACAGGTCAATCAGCCCCAGCATTTT. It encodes CAWTAGGQVNQPQHF. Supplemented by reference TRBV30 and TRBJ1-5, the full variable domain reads SQTIHQWPATLVQPVGSPLSLECTVEGTSNPNLYWYRQAAGRGLQLLFYSVGIGQISSEVPQNLSASRPQDRQFILSSKKLLLSDSGFYLCAWTAGGQVNQPQHFGDGTRLSIL.

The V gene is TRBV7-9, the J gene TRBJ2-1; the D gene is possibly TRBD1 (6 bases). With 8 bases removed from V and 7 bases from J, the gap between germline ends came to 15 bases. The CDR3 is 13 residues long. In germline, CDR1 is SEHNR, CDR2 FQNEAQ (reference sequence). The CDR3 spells CASRDKFENEQFF. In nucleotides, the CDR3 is TGTGCCAGCCGGGACAAATTCGAAAATGAGCAGTTCTTC.

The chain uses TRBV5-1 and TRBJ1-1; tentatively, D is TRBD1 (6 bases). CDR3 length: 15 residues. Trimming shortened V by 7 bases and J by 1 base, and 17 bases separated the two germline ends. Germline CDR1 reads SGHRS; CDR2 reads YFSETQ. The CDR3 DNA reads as TGCGCCAGCTCTTCCTTAGGACAGAAGAACACTGAAGCTTTCTTT. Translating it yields CASSSLGQKNTEAFF.

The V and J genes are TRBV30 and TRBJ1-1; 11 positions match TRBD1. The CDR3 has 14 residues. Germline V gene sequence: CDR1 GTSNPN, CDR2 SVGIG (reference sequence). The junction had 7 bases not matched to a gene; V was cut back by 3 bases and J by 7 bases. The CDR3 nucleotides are TGTGCCTGGAGCCGAGGACAGGGGGCAAGTGAAGCTTTCTTT. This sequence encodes CAWSRGQGASEAFF. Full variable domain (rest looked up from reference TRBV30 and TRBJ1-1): SQTIHQWPATLVQPVGSPLSLECTVEGTSNPNLYWYRQAAGRGLQLLFYSVGIGQISSEVPQNLSASRPQDRQFILSSKKLLLSDSGFYLCAWSRGQGASEAFFGQGTRLTVV.

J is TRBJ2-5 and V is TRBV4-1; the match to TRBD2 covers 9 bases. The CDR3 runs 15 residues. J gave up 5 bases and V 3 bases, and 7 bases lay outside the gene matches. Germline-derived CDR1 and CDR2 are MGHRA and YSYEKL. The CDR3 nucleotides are TGCGCCAGCAGCCATAGTAGCGGGAGTTGGGAGACCCAGTACTTC. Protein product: CASSHSSGSWETQYF.

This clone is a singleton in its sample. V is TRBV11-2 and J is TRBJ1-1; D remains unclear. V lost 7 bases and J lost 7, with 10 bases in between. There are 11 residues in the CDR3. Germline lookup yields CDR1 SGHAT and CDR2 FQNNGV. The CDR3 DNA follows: TGTGCCAGCACCCTGTGGAGTGAAGCTTTCTTT. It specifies CASTLWSEAFF.

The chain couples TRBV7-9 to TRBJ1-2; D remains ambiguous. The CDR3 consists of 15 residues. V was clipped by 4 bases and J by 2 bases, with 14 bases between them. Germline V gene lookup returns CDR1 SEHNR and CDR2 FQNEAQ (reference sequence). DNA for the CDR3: TGTGCCAGCAGCTCGGACTTTACGGAGAACTATGGCTACACCTTC. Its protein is CASSSDFTENYGYTF.

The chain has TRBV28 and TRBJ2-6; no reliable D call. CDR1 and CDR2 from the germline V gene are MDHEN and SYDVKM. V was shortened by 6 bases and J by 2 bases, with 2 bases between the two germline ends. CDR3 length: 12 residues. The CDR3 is CASRAGANVLTF. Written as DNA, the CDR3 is TGTGCCAGCAGAGCTGGGGCCAACGTCCTGACTTTC. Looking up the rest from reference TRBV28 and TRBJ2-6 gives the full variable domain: DVKVTQSSRYLVKRTGEKVFLECVQDMDHENMFWYRQDPGLGLRLIYFSYDVKMKEKGDIPEGYSVSREKKERFSLILESASTNQTSMYLCASRAGANVLTFGAGSRLTVL.

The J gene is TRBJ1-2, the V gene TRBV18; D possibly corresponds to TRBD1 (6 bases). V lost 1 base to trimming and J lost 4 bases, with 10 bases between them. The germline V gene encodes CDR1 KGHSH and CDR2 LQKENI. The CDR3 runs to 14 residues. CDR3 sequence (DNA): TGTGCCAGCTCACCACAAGTAGGGGGCTATGGCTACACCTTC. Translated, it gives CASSPQVGGYGYTF.

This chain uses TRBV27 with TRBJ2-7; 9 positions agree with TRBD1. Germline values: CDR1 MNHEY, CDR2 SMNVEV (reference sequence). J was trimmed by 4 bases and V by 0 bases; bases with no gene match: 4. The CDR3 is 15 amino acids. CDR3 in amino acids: CASSLSRDRVYEQYF. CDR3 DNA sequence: TGTGCCAGCAGTTTATCCCGGGACAGGGTGTACGAGCAGTACTTC.

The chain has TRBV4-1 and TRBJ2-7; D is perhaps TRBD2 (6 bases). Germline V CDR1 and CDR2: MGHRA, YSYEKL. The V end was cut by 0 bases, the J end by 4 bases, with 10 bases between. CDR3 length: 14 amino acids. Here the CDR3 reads CASSQDPGRYEQYF. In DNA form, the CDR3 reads TGCGCCAGCAGCCAAGATCCAGGGAGGTACGAGCAGTACTTC.

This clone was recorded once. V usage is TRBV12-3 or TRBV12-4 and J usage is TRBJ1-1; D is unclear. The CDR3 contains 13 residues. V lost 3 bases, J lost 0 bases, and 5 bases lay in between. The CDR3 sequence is CASSFHMNTEAFF. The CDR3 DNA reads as TGTGCCAGCAGTTTCCACATGAACACTGAAGCTTTCTTT.

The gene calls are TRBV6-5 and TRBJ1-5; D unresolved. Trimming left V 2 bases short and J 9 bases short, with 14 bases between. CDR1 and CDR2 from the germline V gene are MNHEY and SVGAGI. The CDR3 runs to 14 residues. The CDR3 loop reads CASSYHPRFGPQHF. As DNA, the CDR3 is TGTGCCAGCAGTTACCACCCTAGGTTCGGGCCCCAGCATTTT.